This T cell receptor (beta chain) was sequenced during a study of T-cell memory formation after mild COVID-19 (dated by TCRdb to the early 2020s). Background on the whole study: Most TCR sequence clusters were specific to one of the two donors. T-cell clones expanding and contracting after mild COVID-19 in a couple of donors were tracked by longitudinal TCRalpha and TCRbeta repertoire sequencing. The cohort comprised two young, previously healthy adult volunteers, one female and one male.

A few counts support this clonotype. Its antigen remains unidentified. Per-base quality was not reported, and no clone a single base away is much larger than it. Sequenced on an Illumina NovaSeq 6000. Using 5'RACE with constant-segment primers, TCRalpha and TCRbeta cDNA libraries were constructed, with sample barcodes and unique molecular identifiers added in the process. RNA was extracted from every sample with Trizol reagent. The libraries were amplified in two PCR steps, and the second step added a second sample barcode and Illumina TruSeq adapters. Sequencing of libraries was performed on an Illumina NovaSeq with 2 x 150 bp paired-end reads. As for how the authors treated the data: The reads were demultiplexed and collapsed into UMI-guided consensus sequences using migec v1.2.7. Using mixcr v2.1.11, UMI consensuses were aligned to TRA and TRB V and J templates and then assembled into clonotypes. A clonotype was counted as expanded or contracted only if both edgeR and NoisET called the change significant, with noise models trained on biological replicates. edgeR calls used a false discovery rate-adjusted p below 0.01 and a log2 fold-change threshold of 1. As an exploratory analysis of dynamics, max-normalized trajectories of the 1000 most abundant clonotypes were examined with PCA combined with hierarchical clustering. Separately sequenced CD4+ and CD8+ repertoires were used to assign the CD4 or CD8 phenotype of responding clones. The public reads were reanalyzed by TCRdb: fastp trimming at Q25, MiXCR alignment, in-frame beta chains only. Every entry covers one CDR3 protein and lists the most common genes and DNA from its rows. What appears here as the V and J calls and clone size reflects TCRdb's work, not the paper's. This sample lists about 120,000 distinct CDR3 sequences; around a sixth were detected once. Jointly, the top ten make up about 15% of the sample.

Ficoll-Paque density gradient centrifugation was used to isolate PBMCs. The paper as a whole reports these results and caveats: Some responding clones were found in pre-infection memory, which suggests that pre-existing cross-reactive memory T cells took part in the SARS-CoV-2 response. From day 15 to 85, contracting clones showed balanced CD4/CD8 phenotypes, whereas a second wave of clones that expanded from day 15 to 37 leaned towards CD4+. The study covered only two mild cases, and larger cohorts including severe cases with pre-infection samples were considered necessary. SARS-CoV-2 specificity of the second-wave clones peaking on day 37 was not confirmed. Contracting CD4+ clones turned up mainly in the CM and EM memory subsets, whereas EMRA was where CD8+ clones were enriched.

Sequenced: PBMCs or a T cell subset sorted from them (not recorded which). The clonotype was recovered from an adult woman who had mild COVID-19 (a few samples of this study predate the infection). The sample titles of this study are shuffled in the database, so cell type and time point are left out; the donor was told from shared clones.

Here the CDR3 is given as CATSDSYQETQYF. The DNA is TGTGCCACCAGTGATTCGTACCAAGAGACCCAGTACTTC. The chain employs TRBV24-1 and TRBJ2-5; no confident D gene assignment can be made. The trim is 2 bases for V and 0 bases for J, with a gap of 3 bases between the germline ends. The CDR3 starts with the cysteine, ends with the phenylalanine, and has 13 residues. The CDR3 DNA has 39 bases and is translated from base 1. CDR1 and CDR2, per the germline V gene, are KGHDR and SFDVKD.